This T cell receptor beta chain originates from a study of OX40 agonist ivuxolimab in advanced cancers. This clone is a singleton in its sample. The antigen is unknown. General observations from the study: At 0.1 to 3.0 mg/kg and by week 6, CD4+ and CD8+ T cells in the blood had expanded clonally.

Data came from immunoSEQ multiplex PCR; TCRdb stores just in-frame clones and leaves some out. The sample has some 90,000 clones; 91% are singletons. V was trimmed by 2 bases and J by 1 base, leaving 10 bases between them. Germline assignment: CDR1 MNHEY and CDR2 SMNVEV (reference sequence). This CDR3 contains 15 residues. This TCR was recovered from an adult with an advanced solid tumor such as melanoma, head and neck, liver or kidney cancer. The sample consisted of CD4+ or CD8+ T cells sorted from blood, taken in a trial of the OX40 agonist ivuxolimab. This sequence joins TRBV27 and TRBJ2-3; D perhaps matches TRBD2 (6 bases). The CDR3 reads CASSLGGTGTDTQYF. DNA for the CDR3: TGTGCCAGCAGTTTAGGCGGGACGGGCACAGATACGCAGTATTTT.